Below are 13 T cell receptor beta chains sequenced from a single sample in a study of shared clonotypes between healthy human individuals. The data were produced by immunoSEQ multiplex PCR, yet TCRdb's version contains in-frame clones alone and is incomplete. Of 1.6 million or so clones in the sample, around 97% were seen once. The sequenced sample was naive CD4+ T cells sorted from blood. Subset of the sample: CD45RA+ positively selected. These receptors came from a man in his thirties or forties in good health.

The V and J genes are TRBV30 and TRBJ1-5, with D unclear. V was clipped by 2 bases and J by 5 bases, with 10 bases between them. The CDR3 covers 13 residues. Germline V gene lookup returns CDR1 GTSNPN and CDR2 SVGIG (reference sequence). CDR3 residues: CAWSPRADQPQHF. CDR3 sequence (DNA): TGTGCCTGGAGTCCCCGGGCCGATCAGCCCCAGCATTTT.

The V and J genes are TRBV10-2 and TRBJ2-7; TRBD1 matches 7 bases. Germline V gene data show CDR1 as WSHSY and CDR2 as SAAADI. The V and J ends lost 6 bases and 0 bases, in that order; junction bases with no gene match: 14. The CDR3 contains 17 residues. The CDR3 region has the DNA TGCGCCAGCAGCAGGGGCGCAGGGGGAAGATTCTCCTACGAGCAGTACTTC. Its protein product is CASSRGAGGRFSYEQYF.

V gene TRBV6-5 combines with J gene TRBJ1-1, with 9 bases lining up with TRBD1. CDR1 and CDR2 (germline): MNHEY, SVGAGI. The ends lost 9 bases at V and 4 bases at J; junction bases unmatched: 9. The CDR3 sequence is 14 residues long. For the CDR3, the DNA is TGTGCCAGTACACGGGACAGGGCTGGCACTGAAGCTTTCTTT. Translation gives CASTRDRAGTEAFF.

The chain links TRBV2 to TRBJ2-7; the match to TRBD1 covers 10 bases. The length of the CDR3 is 14 residues. Unmatched junction bases numbered 6, after V lost 6 bases and J lost 4 bases. The germline gives CDR1 SNHLY, CDR2 FYNNEI. This CDR3 is CASSGQGVRYEQYF. CDR3 coding DNA: TGTGCCAGCAGCGGACAGGGGGTTCGGTACGAGCAGTACTTC. The full variable domain, with the rest looked up from reference TRBV2 and TRBJ2-7, is EPEVTQTPSHQVTQMGQEVILRCVPISNHLYFYWYRQILGQKVEFLVSFYNNEISEKSEIFDDQFSVERPDGSNFTLKIRSTKLEDSAMYFCASSGQGVRYEQYFGPGTRLTVT.

This chain joins TRBV5-5 and TRBJ2-1, with unresolved D. The CDR3 is 11 amino acids. Germline CDR1 SGHKS, CDR2 YYEKEE (reference sequence). V was clipped by 5 bases and J by 4 bases, with 4 bases between them. CDR3 DNA sequence: TGTGCCAGCAGATTGTACAATGAGCAGTTCTTC. Translating gives CASRLYNEQFF.

CDR3 loop: CASGTRTGGTEAFF. The CDR3 DNA reads TGCGCCAGTGGGACCAGGACAGGAGGGACTGAAGCTTTCTTT. The chain combines TRBV5-1 with TRBJ1-1, with 7 bases fitting TRBD1. The V gene's germline CDR1 is SGHRS and CDR2 YFSETQ. The CDR3 consists of 14 residues. V was pared by 8 bases and J by 5 bases, with 12 bases of the junction left unmatched.

V usage is TRBV7-8 and J usage is TRBJ2-1; D call uncertain. CDR3 length: 13 residues. Germline loops: CDR1 SGHVS, CDR2 FQNEAQ. V was trimmed by 5 bases and J by 5 bases, leaving 10 bases between them. CDR3 amino acids: CASSTTYDNEQFF. CDR3 nucleotides: TGTGCCAGCAGCACCACGTACGACAATGAGCAGTTCTTC.

The rearrangement joins TRBV28 to TRBJ2-7, with TRBD2 identical over 9 bases. Trimming removed 4 bases from V and 4 bases from J; junction bases left unmatched: 8. The CDR3 loop spans 15 amino acids. The germline V gene has CDR1 MDHEN and CDR2 SYDVKM. CDR3 in amino acids: CASSSIAGDRYEQYF. Written as DNA, the CDR3 is TGTGCCAGCAGTTCTATAGCGGGAGATCGGTACGAGCAGTACTTC.

This clone occurred once. The chain uses TRBV5-4 and TRBJ2-7, with D tentatively TRBD2 (6 bases). The germline CDR1 and CDR2 sequences are SGHNT and YYREEE (reference sequence). Trimming removed 4 bases at V and 6 bases at J, with 14 bases between. The CDR3 sequence is 13 residues long. The CDR3 region is CASSPPGGSEQYF. The CDR3 DNA sequence: TGTGCCAGCAGCCCCCCCGGAGGGAGCGAGCAGTACTTC. Drawing the rest from reference TRBV5-4 and TRBJ2-7, the complete variable domain is ETGVTQSPTHLIKTRGQQVTLRCSSQSGHNTVSWYQQALGQGPQFIFQYYREEENGRGNFPPRFSGLQFPNYSSELNVNALELDDSALYLCASSPPGGSEQYFGPGTRLTVT.

The rearrangement joins TRBV6-4 to TRBJ2-3, with unresolved D. Trimming took 5 bases from V and 2 from J, leaving 8 bases between them. There are 13 residues in the CDR3. CDR1 is MRHNA and CDR2 is SNTAGT in the germline V gene. CDR3 sequence: CASSLSPTDTQYF. In DNA, the CDR3 is TGTGCCAGCAGTCTCTCCCCCACAGATACGCAGTATTTT.

CDR3 in DNA: TGTGCCAGCTCCCTCCCCGGACAGGGCATTAACTATGGCTACACCTTC. Amino acid sequence: CASSLPGQGINYGYTF. The rearrangement links TRBV18 to TRBJ1-2, with 8 bases fitting TRBD1. The CDR3 sequence is 16 residues long. The V gene's germline CDR1 is KGHSH and CDR2 LQKENI. V was pared by 6 bases and J by 1 base, with 10 bases of the junction left unmatched.

Notes on this clone: The sample contains more than one DNA sequence encoding this CDR3. CDR3 protein: CASSLTSGRYNEQFF. The CDR3 nucleotides are TGTGCCAGCAGCTTAACTAGCGGGCGCTACAATGAGCAGTTCTTC. The chain is built from TRBV7-3 and TRBJ2-1; TRBD2 matches at 7 bases. The CDR3 has 15 residues. The V segment lost 0 bases and the J segment 3 bases; nucleotides outside the gene matches: 2. Germline values: CDR1 SGHTA, CDR2 FQGTGA.

The CDR3 here is CASSHRTAGGETQYF. CDR3 bases: TGTGCCAGTAGTCACAGGACCGCGGGAGGGGAGACCCAGTACTTC. The J gene is TRBJ2-5, the V gene TRBV19; 9 bases match TRBD2. CDR3 length: 15 residues. V lost 5 bases to trimming and J lost 5 bases; unmatched junction nucleotides: 9. In germline, CDR1 is LNHDA, CDR2 SQIVND (reference sequence).